The entry below gives a single T cell receptor (beta chain) sequence along with its context. CDR1 SGHVS and CDR2 FQNEAQ come from the germline V gene. This CDR3 has 18 amino acids. With V trimmed by 5 bases and J by 6 bases, 17 bases remained unmatched. This table comes from immunoSEQ multiplex PCR, and its TCRdb copy is limited to in-frame clones, with some not included. The repertoire holds fewer than 150,000 clones, roughly 95% seen once, with more than 0.4% in the top ten. This entry comes from a study of T cell changes during pregnancy in multiple sclerosis. The sequences come from peripheral blood, collected after pregnancy. The J gene is TRBJ2-2, the V gene TRBV7-8; 8 positions agree with TRBD2. The sequence derives from a female donor with multiple sclerosis, enrolled in a pregnancy study. The CDR3 coding sequence is TGTGCCAGCAGCCCCAAAGTGGGTGCGGGAGGTTGGTCCGGGGAGCTGTTTTTT. Translated, it gives CASSPKVGAGGWSGELFF.